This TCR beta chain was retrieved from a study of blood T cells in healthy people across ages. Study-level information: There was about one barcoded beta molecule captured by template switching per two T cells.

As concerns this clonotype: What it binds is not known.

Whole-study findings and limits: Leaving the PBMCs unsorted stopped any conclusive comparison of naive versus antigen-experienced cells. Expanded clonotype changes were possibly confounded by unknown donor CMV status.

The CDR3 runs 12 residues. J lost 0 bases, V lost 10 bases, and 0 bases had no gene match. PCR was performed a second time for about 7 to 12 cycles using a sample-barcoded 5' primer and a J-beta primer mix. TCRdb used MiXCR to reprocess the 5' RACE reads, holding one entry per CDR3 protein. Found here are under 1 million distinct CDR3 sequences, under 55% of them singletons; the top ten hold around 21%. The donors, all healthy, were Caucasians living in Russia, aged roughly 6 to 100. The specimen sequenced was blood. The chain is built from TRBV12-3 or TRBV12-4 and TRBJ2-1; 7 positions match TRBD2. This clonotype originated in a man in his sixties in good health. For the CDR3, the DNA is TGTGCCACGGGAGGCTCCTACAATGAGCAGTTCTTC. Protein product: CATGGSYNEQFF.